The 9 T cell receptor beta chains reported below all come from one sample, sequenced in a study of tumor-infiltrating lymphocytes in primary liver carcinoma. With a constant-region primer, TCR beta cDNA was made from 450 to 500 ng of total RNA. Slightly modified ARM-PCR served as the procedure for the TCR beta libraries. These libraries came from three rounds of nested multiplex PCR. The study ran its first two PCR rounds for nine to eleven cycles each, using TRBV1-TRBV30 forward primers and a C-beta reverse primer. TCRdb independently ran MiXCR on the multiplex PCR reads; one entry per CDR3 protein. The table lists fewer than 400,000 distinct CDR3 sequences, around three fifths of them singletons. The researchers obtained blood RNA from unsorted whole blood and also extracted germline DNA. The sample comprised peripheral blood. These receptors came from a middle-aged man with primary liver carcinoma and hepatitis B virus infection.

This clonotype was observed at least ten times. The chain uses TRBV29-1 and TRBJ2-1; TRBD1 matches 8 bases. This CDR3 region has 13 residues. From germline, CDR1 is SQVTM and CDR2 ANQGSEA. The junction had 8 bases not matched to a gene; V was cut back by 5 bases and J by 8 bases. CDR3 DNA: TGCAGCGTTCCGATTCCAGGGGGCGATGAGCAGTTCTTC. Residues: CSVPIPGGDEQFF.

Remarks on this clonotype: One junction end does not reproduce the germline sequence, and a read error may be involved. This sequence joins TRBV28 and TRBJ2-5; D gene ambiguous. The CDR3 is 15 amino acids. CDR1 is MDHEN and CDR2 is SYDVKM in the germline V gene. This chain's CDR3 is CAISLRRLEQETEYF. In nucleotides, the CDR3 is TGTGCCATCAGTCTCCGTCGACTCGAACAAGAGACCGAGTACTTC.

This clonotype was found many times. The chain uses TRBV11-2 and TRBJ2-7, with 7 positions matching TRBD2. V lost 2 bases to trimming and J lost 3 bases; unmatched junction nucleotides: 7. The CDR3 runs 15 residues. Germline CDR1 is SGHAT and CDR2 is FQNNGV. The CDR3 sequence: CASSLRPSGDYEQYF. CDR3 DNA sequence: TGTGCCAGCAGCTTAAGGCCTAGCGGCGACTACGAGCAGTACTTC.

The gene calls are TRBV5-1 and TRBJ2-2; D is uncertain. Germline lookup yields CDR1 SGHRS and CDR2 YFSETQ. The CDR3 consists of 14 residues. Trimming pared 2 bases from V and 3 bases from J, leaving 8 bases between. The CDR3 region is CASSLQFDTGELFF. The CDR3 DNA sequence: TGCGCCAGCAGCTTACAGTTCGACACCGGGGAGCTGTTTTTT.

The V call is TRBV9, the J call TRBJ2-5; D perhaps matches TRBD2 (6 bases). This CDR3 is 15 amino acids long. Germline CDR1 is SGDLS and CDR2 is YYNGEE. V dropped 2 bases and J dropped 1 base, with 12 bases sitting between them. The CDR3 DNA sequence: TGTGCCAGCAGCGTCTCCAGCGGGCCCCAAGAGACCCAGTACTTC. It codes for CASSVSSGPQETQYF.

A remark on this clonotype: At one boundary the junction diverges from the germline segment, which might be a read error. The chain joins TRBV7-9 to TRBJ2-2; the D gene is possibly TRBD2 (5 bases). CDR3 size: 13 residues. Germline V gene lookup returns CDR1 SEHNR and CDR2 FQNEAQ (reference sequence). The CDR3 region is CVSSPTPRVELFF. The CDR3, as DNA: TGTGTCAGCAGCCCGACCCCGAGGGTTGAGCTGTTTTTT.

This clonotype has at least ten counts. The J gene is TRBJ1-1, the V gene TRBV11-2; TRBD1 is a possible D gene (5 bases). The CDR3 sequence is 13 residues long. V was cut by 6 bases and J by 4 bases, with 12 bases left in between. The germline V gene encodes CDR1 SGHAT and CDR2 FQNNGV. CDR3 in amino acids: CASSRGGVTEAFF. The DNA of the CDR3 is TGTGCCAGCAGTCGGGGGGGTGTCACTGAAGCTTTCTTT.

This clonotype has only a few counts. The gene calls are TRBV12-3 or TRBV12-4 and TRBJ2-1, with a tentative D call TRBD2 (5 bases). This CDR3 has 15 amino acids. The germline V and J ends were trimmed by 7 bases and 3 bases, with 16 bases remaining between them. The CDR3 loop reads CASIEGLGNYNEQFF. CDR3 nucleotides: TGTGCCAGCATTGAGGGCCTGGGAAACTACAATGAGCAGTTCTTC.

About this clonotype itself: This may arise from a read error, as a much more abundant clone is one base away. A read error is likely, as this CDR3 ends without the conserved phenylalanine or tryptophan. The chain employs TRBV6-6 and TRBJ2-1; D unresolved. This CDR3 is 11 amino acids long. V was clipped by 5 bases and J by 5 bases, with 4 bases between them. Germline CDR1 reads MNHNY; CDR2 reads SVGAGI (reference sequence). The CDR3 bases are TGTGCCAGCAGTCCTAACAATGAGCAGTTCTCC. It encodes CASSPNNEQFS.